Listed here are 7 T cell receptor beta chains from one sample, sequenced in a study of cytomegalovirus exposure and HLA in healthy donors (dated by TCRdb to about 2017). The protocol used for the library was the immunoSEQ multiplex PCR assay. For the multiplex PCR, a mixture combining 60 forward primers for TCR Vbeta segments and 13 reverse primers for TCR Jbeta segments was used. As stored in TCRdb, this immuneACCESS dataset retains in-frame rearrangements with V and J assigned. A fraction of the clones does not appear; measured against another copy, unresolved V genes explain less than half of the discrepancy, and the remainder lacks a known reason. In all, the sample holds more than 150,000 clones, and 80% to 90% of those were seen once. The ten largest clones take up almost 9.5% of the sample. Sequenced: PBMCs. These receptors originate from a man between 18 and 29 years old in good health and CMV-seropositive.

J is TRBJ1-1 and V is TRBV7-8, with 11 bases aligning to TRBD1. Germline assignment: CDR1 SGHVS and CDR2 FQNEAQ. V lost 0 bases to trimming and J lost 5 bases; unmatched junction nucleotides: 8. The CDR3 sequence is 17 residues long. CDR3 DNA sequence: TGTGCCAGCAGCTTAGCGTTTGGACAGGGGGCTTCAACTGAAGCTTTCTTT. Residues: CASSLAFGQGASTEAFF.

V gene TRBV6-1 combines with J gene TRBJ1-5, with a tentative D call TRBD1 (5 bases). V was shortened by 6 bases and J by 4 bases, with 7 bases between the two germline ends. The CDR3 consists of 12 residues. Germline V gives CDR1 MNHNS, CDR2 SASEGT. CDR3: CASREGNQPQHF. CDR3 nucleotide sequence: TGTGCCAGCAGGGAGGGGAATCAGCCCCAGCATTTT.

The V and J genes are TRBV2 and TRBJ2-1, with 7 bases identical to TRBD2. The trim removed 8 bases at V and 7 bases at J, leaving 11 bases unmatched. Germline V lookup: CDR1 SNHLY, CDR2 FYNNEI. The CDR3 contains 14 residues. The CDR3 sequence is CASLSGEGGNEQFF. In DNA, the CDR3 is TGTGCCAGCCTGTCTGGGGAGGGTGGAAATGAGCAGTTCTTC.

This chain joins TRBV4-2 and TRBJ1-1; D might be TRBD1 (5 bases). Looked up from germline, CDR1 is LGHNA and CDR2 is YNFKEQ. There are 17 residues in the CDR3. Trimming cost V 1 base and J 0 bases, with 15 bases left between them. CDR3 sequence reads: CASSQGRGLSVNTEAFF. CDR3 nucleotides: TGTGCCAGCAGCCAAGGACGGGGACTGAGCGTGAACACTGAAGCTTTCTTT.

The chain employs TRBV30 and TRBJ2-5; no clear D gene. The CDR3 runs 11 residues. Germline CDR1 GTSNPN, CDR2 SVGIG (reference sequence). V lost 3 bases, J lost 3 bases, and 5 bases lay in between. CDR3 in DNA: TGTGCCTGGAGCCAAAAAGAGACCCAGTACTTC. As protein: CAWSQKETQYF.

This clone was observed many times. This chain links TRBV4-3 with TRBJ2-2; 10 nucleotides agree with TRBD1. CDR1 and CDR2 (germline): LGHNA, YSLEER. CDR3 length equals 16 residues. J lost 6 bases, V lost 0 bases, and 4 bases had no gene match. CDR3 sequence reads: CASSQDYGQGAGELFF. CDR3 DNA sequence: TGCGCCAGCAGCCAAGACTATGGACAGGGGGCCGGGGAGCTGTTTTTT.

The rearrangement joins TRBV6-7 to TRBJ1-4; D might be TRBD1 (5 bases). TRBV6-7 qualifies as an ORF whose function is uncertain. V gave up 1 base and J gave up 5 bases, with 14 bases separating them. The CDR3 is 16 amino acids. The chain's CDR3 is CASSYLVGAPNEKLFF. The CDR3 DNA follows: TGTGCCAGCAGTTACTTGGTTGGGGCACCAAATGAAAAACTGTTTTTT.